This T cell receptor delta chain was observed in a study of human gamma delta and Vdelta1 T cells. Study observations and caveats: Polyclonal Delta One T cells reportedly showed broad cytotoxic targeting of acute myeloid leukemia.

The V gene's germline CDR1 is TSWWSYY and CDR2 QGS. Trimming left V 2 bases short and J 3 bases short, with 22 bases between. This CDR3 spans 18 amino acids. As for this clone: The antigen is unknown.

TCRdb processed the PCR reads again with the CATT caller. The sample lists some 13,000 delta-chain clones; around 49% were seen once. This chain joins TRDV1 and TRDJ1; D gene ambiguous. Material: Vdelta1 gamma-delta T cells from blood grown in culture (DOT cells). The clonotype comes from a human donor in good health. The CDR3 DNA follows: TGTGCTCTTGGGGAAATTCCCCCTCCCCTTGAGCTGCCCGATAAACTCATCTTT. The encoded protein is CALGEIPPPLELPDKLIF.